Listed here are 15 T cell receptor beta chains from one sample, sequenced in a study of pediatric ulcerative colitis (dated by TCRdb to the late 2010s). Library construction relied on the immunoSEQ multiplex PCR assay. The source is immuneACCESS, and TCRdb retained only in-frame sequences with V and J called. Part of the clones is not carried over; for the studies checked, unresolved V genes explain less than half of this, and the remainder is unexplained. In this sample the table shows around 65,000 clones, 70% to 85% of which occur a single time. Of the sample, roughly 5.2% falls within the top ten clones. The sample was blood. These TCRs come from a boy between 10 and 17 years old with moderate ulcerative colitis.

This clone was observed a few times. The CDR3, as DNA: TGCGGGACGAATATGGGCACTGAAGCTTTCTTT. Amino acids: CGTNMGTEAFF. The chain joins TRBV20-1 to TRBJ1-1, with D maybe TRBD1 (5 bases). CDR3 length: 11 amino acids. CDR1 is DFQATT and CDR2 is SNEGSKA in the germline V gene (reference sequence).

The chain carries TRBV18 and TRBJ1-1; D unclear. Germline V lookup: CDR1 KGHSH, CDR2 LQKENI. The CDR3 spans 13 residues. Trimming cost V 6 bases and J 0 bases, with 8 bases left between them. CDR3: CASSDGMNTEAFF. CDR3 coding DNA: TGTGCCAGCTCGGACGGCATGAACACTGAAGCTTTCTTT.

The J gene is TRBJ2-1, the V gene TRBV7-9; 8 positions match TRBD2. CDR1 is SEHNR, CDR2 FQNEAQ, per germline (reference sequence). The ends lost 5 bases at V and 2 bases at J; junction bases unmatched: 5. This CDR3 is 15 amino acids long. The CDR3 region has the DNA TGTGCCAGCAGCCGACGGGGGGGTACCTACAATGAGCAGTTCTTC. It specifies CASSRRGGTYNEQFF.

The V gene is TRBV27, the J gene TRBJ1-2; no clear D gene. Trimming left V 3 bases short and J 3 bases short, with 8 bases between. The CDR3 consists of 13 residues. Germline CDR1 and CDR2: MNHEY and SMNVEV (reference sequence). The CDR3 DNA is TGTGCCAGCAGTTTCGGGCGGGACTATGGCTACACCTTC. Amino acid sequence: CASSFGRDYGYTF.

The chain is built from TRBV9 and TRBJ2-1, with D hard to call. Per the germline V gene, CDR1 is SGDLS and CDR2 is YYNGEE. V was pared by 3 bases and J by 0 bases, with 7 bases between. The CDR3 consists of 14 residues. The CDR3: CASSDSSSYNEQFF. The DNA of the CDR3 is TGTGCCAGCAGCGACAGTAGCTCCTACAATGAGCAGTTCTTC.

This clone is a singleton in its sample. CDR3 sequence (DNA): TGTGCCACCAGCGCCCAGAAGGTGGGGAGGGAGACCCAGTACTTC. It codes for CATSAQKVGRETQYF. V usage is TRBV15 and J usage is TRBJ2-5, with D perhaps matching TRBD2 (6 bases). CDR3 length: 15 residues. V lost 5 bases and J 5 bases, leaving 18 bases between the germline ends. The germline gives CDR1 LNHNV, CDR2 YYDKDF (reference sequence).

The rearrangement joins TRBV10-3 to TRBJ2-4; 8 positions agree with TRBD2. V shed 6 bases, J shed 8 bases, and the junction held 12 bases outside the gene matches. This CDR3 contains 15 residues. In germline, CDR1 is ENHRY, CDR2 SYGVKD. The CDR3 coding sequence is TGTGCCATCAGCCGGGGGGGACTCGAATCGGACATTCAGTACTTC. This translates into CAISRGGLESDIQYF.

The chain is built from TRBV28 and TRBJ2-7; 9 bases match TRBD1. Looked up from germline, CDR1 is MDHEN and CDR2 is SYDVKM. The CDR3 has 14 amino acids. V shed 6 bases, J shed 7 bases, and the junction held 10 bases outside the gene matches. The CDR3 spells CASSLKQGAIEQYF. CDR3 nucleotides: TGTGCCAGCAGCCTCAAACAGGGGGCTATTGAGCAGTACTTC. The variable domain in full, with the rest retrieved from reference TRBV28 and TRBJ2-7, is DVKVTQSSRYLVKRTGEKVFLECVQDMDHENMFWYRQDPGLGLRLIYFSYDVKMKEKGDIPEGYSVSREKKERFSLILESASTNQTSMYLCASSLKQGAIEQYFGPGTRLTVT.

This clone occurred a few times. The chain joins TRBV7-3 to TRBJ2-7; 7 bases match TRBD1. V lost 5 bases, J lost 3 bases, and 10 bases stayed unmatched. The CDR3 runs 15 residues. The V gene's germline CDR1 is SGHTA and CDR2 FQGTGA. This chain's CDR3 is CASSVAGTESYEQYF. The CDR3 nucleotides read TGTGCCAGCAGCGTGGCAGGGACAGAGAGCTACGAGCAGTACTTC.

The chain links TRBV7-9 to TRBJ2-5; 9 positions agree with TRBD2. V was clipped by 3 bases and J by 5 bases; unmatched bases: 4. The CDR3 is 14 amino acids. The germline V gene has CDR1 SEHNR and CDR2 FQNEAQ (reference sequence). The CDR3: CASSFASGVETQYF. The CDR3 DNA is TGTGCCAGCAGCTTTGCTAGCGGGGTGGAGACCCAGTACTTC.

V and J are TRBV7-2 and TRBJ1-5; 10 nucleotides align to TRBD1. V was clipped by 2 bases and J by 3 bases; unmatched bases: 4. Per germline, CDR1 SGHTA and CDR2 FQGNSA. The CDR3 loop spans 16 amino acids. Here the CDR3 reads CASSLSGTGANQPQHF. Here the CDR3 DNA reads TGTGCCAGCAGCTTATCCGGGACAGGGGCCAATCAGCCCCAGCATTTT.

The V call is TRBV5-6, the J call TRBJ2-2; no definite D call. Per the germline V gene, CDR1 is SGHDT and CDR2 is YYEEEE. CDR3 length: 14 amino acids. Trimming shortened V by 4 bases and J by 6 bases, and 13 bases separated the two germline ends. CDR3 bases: TGTGCCAGCAGCCCCACCCAGGTGGCCGGGGAGCTGTTTTTT. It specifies CASSPTQVAGELFF.

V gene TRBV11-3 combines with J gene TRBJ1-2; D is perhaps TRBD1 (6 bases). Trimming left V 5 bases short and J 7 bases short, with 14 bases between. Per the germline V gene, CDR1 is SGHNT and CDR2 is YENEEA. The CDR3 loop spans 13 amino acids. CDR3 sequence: CASSAQGYRGYTF. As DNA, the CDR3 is TGTGCCAGCAGCGCACAGGGATACCGTGGCTACACCTTC.

CDR3 sequence reads: CASSDTGHGYTF. CDR3 DNA sequence: TGTGCCAGCAGTGACACAGGCCATGGCTACACCTTC. V is TRBV25-1 and J is TRBJ1-2; tentative D call: TRBD1 (5 bases). Germline assignment: CDR1 MGHDK and CDR2 SYGVNS. Trimming stripped 3 bases from V and 6 bases from J, with 8 bases between. The CDR3 sequence is 12 residues long.

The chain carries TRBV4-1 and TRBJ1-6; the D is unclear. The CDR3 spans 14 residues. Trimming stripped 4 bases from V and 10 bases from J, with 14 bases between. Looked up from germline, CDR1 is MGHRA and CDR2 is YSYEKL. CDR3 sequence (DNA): TGCGCCAGCAGCCCAGACACACGGTACTCACCCCTCCACTTT. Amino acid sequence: CASSPDTRYSPLHF.